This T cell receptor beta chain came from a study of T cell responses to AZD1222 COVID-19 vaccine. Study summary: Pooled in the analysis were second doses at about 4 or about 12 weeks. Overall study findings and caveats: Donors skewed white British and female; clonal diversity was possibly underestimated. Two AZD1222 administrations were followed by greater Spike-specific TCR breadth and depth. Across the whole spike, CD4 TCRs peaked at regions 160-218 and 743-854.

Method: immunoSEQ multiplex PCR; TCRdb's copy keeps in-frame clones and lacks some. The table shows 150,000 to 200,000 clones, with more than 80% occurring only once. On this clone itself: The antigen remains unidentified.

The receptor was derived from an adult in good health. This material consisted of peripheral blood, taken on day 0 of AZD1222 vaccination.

The DNA of the CDR3 is TGTGCCAGCAGCCAGAGACAGGGTGCTGGCTACACCTTC. Its protein is CASSQRQGAGYTF. J is TRBJ1-2 and V is TRBV12-3 or TRBV12-4, with 7 bases fitting TRBD1. The CDR3 has 13 amino acids. V lost 6 bases and J lost 7; bases outside the gene matches: 8.